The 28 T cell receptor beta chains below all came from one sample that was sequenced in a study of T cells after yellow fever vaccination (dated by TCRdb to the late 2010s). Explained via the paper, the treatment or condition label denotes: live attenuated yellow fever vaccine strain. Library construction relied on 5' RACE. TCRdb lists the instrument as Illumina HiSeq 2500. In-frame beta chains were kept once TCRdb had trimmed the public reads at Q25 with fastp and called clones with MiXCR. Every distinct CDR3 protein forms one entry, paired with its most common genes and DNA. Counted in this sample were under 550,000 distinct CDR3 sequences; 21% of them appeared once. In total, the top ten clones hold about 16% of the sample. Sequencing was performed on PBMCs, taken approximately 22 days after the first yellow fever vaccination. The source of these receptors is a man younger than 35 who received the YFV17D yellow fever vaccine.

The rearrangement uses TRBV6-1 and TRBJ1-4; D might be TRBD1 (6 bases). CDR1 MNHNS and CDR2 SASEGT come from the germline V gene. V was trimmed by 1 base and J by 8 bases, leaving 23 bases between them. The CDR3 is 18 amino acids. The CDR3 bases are TGTGCCAGCAGTGAAGAAGGGGGGCGCACCCTTCCCAACGAAAAACTGTTTTTT. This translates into CASSEEGGRTLPNEKLFF.

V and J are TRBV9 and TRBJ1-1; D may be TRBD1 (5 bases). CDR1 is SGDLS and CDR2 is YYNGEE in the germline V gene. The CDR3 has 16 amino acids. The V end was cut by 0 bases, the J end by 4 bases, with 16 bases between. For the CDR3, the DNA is TGTGCCAGCAGCGTAGACGCAGGCGGGGGATCCACTGAAGCTTTCTTT. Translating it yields CASSVDAGGGSTEAFF.

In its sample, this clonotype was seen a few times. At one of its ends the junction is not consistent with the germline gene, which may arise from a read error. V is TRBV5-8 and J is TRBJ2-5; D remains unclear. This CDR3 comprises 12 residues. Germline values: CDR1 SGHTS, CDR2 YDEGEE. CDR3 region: CASSQTLLPPHF. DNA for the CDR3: TGTGCCAGCAGCCAGACACTACTGCCCCCTCACTTC.

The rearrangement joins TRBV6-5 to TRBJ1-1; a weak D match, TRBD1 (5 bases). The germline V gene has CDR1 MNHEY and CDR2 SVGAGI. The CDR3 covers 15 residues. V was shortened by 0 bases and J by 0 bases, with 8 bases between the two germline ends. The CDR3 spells CASSYSLGLNTEAFF. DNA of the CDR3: TGTGCCAGCAGTTACTCTCTGGGACTGAACACTGAAGCTTTCTTT.

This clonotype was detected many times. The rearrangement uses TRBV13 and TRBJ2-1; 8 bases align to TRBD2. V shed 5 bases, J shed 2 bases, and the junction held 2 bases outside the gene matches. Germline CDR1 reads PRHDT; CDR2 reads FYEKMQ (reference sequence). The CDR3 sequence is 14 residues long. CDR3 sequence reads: CASSRGRPYNEQFF. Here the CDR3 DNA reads TGTGCCAGCAGCCGCGGGAGGCCCTACAATGAGCAGTTCTTC.

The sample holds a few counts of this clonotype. This CDR3 reads CASSFRTGGLSPLHF. Written as DNA, the CDR3 is TGTGCCAGCAGCTTCCGGACAGGGGGCTTATCACCCCTCCACTTT. The chain uses TRBV3-1 and TRBJ1-6, with 11 bases matching TRBD1. The ends lost 5 bases at V and 10 bases at J; junction bases unmatched: 7. Germline V gives CDR1 LGHDT, CDR2 YNNKEL (reference sequence). The CDR3 sequence is 15 residues long.

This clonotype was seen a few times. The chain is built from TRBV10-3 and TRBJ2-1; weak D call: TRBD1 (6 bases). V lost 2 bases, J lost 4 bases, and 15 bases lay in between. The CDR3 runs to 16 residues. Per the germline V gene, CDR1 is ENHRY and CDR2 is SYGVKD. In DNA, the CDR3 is TGTGCCATCAGTGAGGACAGGTCCCGAACATACAATGAGCAGTTCTTC. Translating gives CAISEDRSRTYNEQFF.

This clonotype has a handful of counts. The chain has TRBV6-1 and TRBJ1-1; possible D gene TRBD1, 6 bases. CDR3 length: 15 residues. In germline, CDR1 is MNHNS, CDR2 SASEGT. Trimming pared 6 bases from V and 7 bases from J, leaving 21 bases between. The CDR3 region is CASRTSGGALGEAFF. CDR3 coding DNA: TGTGCCAGCAGGACCTCGGGGGGGGCGCTCGGTGAAGCTTTCTTT.

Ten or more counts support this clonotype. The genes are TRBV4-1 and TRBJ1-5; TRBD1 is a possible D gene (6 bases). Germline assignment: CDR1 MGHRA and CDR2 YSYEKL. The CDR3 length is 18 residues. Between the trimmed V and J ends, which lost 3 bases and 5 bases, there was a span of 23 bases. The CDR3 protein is CASSHYFTGSFTHQPQHF. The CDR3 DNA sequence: TGCGCCAGCAGCCATTATTTTACAGGGAGTTTTACCCATCAGCCCCAGCATTTT.

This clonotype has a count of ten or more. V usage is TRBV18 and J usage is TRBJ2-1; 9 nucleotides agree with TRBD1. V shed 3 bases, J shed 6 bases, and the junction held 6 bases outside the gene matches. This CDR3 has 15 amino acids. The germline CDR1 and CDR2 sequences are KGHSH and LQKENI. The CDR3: CASSPLGQGTNEQFF. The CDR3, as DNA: TGTGCCAGCTCACCTCTAGGACAGGGGACCAATGAGCAGTTCTTC. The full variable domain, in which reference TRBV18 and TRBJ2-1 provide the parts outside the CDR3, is NAGVMQNPRHLVRRRGQEARLRCSPMKGHSHVYWYRQLPEEGLKFMVYLQKENIIDESGMPKERFSAEFPKEGPSILRIQQVVRGDSAAYFCASSPLGQGTNEQFFGPGTRLTVL.

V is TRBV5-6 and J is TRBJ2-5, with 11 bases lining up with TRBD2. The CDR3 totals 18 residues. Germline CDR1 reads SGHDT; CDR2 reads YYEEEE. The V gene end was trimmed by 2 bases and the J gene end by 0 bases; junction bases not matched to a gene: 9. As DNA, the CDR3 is TGTGCCAGCAGCTTTTATAGCGGGGGGGTCGAGTACCAAGAGACCCAGTACTTC. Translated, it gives CASSFYSGGVEYQETQYF.

The CDR3 coding sequence is TGTGCCAGCAGCCCCGCCGTGGGACAGGGATTGAGGAAAAGTTCACCCCTCCACTTT. As protein: CASSPAVGQGLRKSSPLHF. The rearrangement uses TRBV11-2 and TRBJ1-6; 9 bases line up with TRBD1. The V and J ends lost 5 bases and 9 bases, in that order; junction bases with no gene match: 20. Germline V lookup: CDR1 SGHAT, CDR2 FQNNGV. The CDR3 contains 19 residues.

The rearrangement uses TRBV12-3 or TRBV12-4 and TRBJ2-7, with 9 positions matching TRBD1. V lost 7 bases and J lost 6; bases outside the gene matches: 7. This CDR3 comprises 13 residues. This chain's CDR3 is CASNSGQGLEQYF. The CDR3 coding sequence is TGTGCCAGCAACTCAGGACAGGGGCTCGAGCAGTACTTC.

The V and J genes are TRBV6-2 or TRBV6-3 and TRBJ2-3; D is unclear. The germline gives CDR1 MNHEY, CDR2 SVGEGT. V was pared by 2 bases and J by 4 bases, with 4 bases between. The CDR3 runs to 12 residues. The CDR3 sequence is CASSYTADTQYF. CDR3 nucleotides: TGTGCCAGCAGTTACACAGCAGATACGCAGTATTTT.

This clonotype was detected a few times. CDR3 DNA: TGTGCCAGCACCCCCGGGTGGGCGGGGAACAATGAGCAGTTCTTC. Encoded protein: CASTPGWAGNNEQFF. This chain connects TRBV6-2 or TRBV6-3 to TRBJ2-1, with D maybe TRBD2 (6 bases). The CDR3 is made up of 15 amino acids. Germline CDR1 reads MNHEY; CDR2 reads SVGEGT. Trimming took off 7 bases at V and 5 bases at J, with 18 bases between the two ends.

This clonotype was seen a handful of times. The CDR3 DNA follows: TGCGCCAGCAGCCCTCGGGAGGCCGCTGACAATGAGCAGTTCTTC. It is translated as CASSPREAADNEQFF. The chain employs TRBV4-1 and TRBJ2-1, with 7 bases lining up with TRBD2. CDR1 is MGHRA, CDR2 YSYEKL, per germline. This CDR3 is built from 15 residues. V shed 4 bases, J shed 5 bases, and the junction held 8 bases outside the gene matches.

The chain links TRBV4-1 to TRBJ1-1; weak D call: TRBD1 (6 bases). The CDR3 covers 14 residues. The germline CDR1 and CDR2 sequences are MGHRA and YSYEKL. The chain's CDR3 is CAGGRTTSNTEAFF. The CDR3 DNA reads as TGCGCAGGGGGACGGACGACGTCGAACACTGAAGCTTTCTTT.

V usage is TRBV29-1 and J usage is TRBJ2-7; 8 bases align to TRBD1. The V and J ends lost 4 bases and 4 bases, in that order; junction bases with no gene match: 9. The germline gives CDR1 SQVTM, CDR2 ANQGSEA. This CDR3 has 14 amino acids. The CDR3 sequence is CSVVGSRGRYEQYF. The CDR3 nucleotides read TGCAGCGTTGTAGGGAGCAGGGGGCGGTACGAGCAGTACTTC.

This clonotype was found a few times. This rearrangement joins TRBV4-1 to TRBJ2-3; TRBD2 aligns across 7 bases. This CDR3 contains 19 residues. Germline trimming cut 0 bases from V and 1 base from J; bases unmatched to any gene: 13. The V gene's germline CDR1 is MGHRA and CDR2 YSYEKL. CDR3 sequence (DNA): TGCGCCAGCAGCCAAGAGAGTCTGTTACTAGCGTTCGGCACAGATACGCAGTATTTT. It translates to CASSQESLLLAFGTDTQYF.

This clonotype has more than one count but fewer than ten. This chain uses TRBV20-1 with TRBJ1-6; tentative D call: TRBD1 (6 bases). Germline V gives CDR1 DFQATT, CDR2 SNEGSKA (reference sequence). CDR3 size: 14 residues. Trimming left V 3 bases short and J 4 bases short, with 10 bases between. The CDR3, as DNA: TGCAGTGCTAGTAGGACAGAATATAATTCACCCCTCCACTTT. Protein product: CSASRTEYNSPLHF.

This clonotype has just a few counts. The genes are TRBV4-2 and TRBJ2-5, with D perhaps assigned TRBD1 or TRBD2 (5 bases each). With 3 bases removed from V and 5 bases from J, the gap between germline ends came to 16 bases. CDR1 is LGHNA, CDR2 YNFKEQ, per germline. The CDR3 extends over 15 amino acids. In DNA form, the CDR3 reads TGTGCCAGCAGCCAGGACGGGACCCGGTATGAGACCCAGTACTTC. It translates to CASSQDGTRYETQYF.

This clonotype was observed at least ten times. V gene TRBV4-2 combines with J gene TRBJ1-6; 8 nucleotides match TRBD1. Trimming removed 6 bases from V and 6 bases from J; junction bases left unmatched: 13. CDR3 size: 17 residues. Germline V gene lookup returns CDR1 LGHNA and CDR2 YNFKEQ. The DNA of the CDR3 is TGTGCCAGCAGACAGCGCCTCAAAGGACAGGGTAATTCACCCCTCCACTTT. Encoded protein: CASRQRLKGQGNSPLHF.

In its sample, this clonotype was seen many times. The CDR3 loop is CATSRDRSSGVKETQYF. CDR3 DNA sequence: TGTGCCACCAGCAGAGATAGGAGTAGCGGGGTTAAAGAGACCCAGTACTTC. The chain employs TRBV15 and TRBJ2-5; 8 bases map to TRBD2. Germline loops: CDR1 LNHNV, CDR2 YYDKDF (reference sequence). The CDR3 is made up of 17 amino acids. With V trimmed by 0 bases and J by 3 bases, 9 bases remained unmatched.

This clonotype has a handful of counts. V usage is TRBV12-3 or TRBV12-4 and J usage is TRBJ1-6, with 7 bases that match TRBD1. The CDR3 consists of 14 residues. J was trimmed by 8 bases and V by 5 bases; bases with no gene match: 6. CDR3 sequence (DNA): TGTGCCAGCAGTCGCACAGGGGATCATTCACCCCTCCACTTT. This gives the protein CASSRTGDHSPLHF.

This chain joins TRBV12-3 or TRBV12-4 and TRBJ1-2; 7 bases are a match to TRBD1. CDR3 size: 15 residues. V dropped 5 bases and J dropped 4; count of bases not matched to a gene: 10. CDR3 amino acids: CASSAGTALIYGYTF. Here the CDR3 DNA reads TGTGCCAGCAGTGCAGGGACAGCCCTGATCTATGGCTACACCTTC.

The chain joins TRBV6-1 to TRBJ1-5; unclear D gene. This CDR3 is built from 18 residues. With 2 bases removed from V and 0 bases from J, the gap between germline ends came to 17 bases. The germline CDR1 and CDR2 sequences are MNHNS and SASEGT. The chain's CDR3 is CASSEPAKMVISNQPQHF. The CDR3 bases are TGTGCCAGCAGTGAACCTGCAAAGATGGTGATTAGCAATCAGCCCCAGCATTTT.

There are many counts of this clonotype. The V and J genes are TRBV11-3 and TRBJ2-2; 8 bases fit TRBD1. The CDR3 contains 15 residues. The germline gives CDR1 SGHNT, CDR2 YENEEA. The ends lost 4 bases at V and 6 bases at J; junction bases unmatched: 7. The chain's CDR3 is CASSWTGLRSGELFF. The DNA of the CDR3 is TGTGCCAGCAGCTGGACAGGGCTTAGGTCCGGGGAGCTGTTTTTT.

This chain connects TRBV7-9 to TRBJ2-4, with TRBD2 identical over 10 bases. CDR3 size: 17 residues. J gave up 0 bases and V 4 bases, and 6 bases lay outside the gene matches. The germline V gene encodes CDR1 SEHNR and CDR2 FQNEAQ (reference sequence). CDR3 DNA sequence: TGTGCCAGCAGCTCGACCTCTAGCGGGGGAGCCAAAAACATTCAGTACTTC. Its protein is CASSSTSSGGAKNIQYF.